This record looks at one T cell receptor beta chain sequence and its context. V was cut by 8 bases and J by 2 bases, with 16 bases left in between. This CDR3 region has 14 residues. The V gene's germline CDR1 is MNHEY and CDR2 SMNVEV (reference sequence). Data came from immunoSEQ multiplex PCR; TCRdb stores just in-frame clones and leaves some out. The data show fewer than 55,000 clones, 88% seen once. This entry comes from a study of blood T cell repertoires in COVID-19. This chain links TRBV27 with TRBJ2-7, with a weak D call TRBD2 (6 bases). This clonotype was obtained from a man between 50 and 59 years old with active COVID-19. Sequenced sample: peripheral blood. CDR3 nucleotides: TGTGCCAGCCGCCCCCGCGGGGCAGCCTACGAGCAGTACTTC. Amino acid sequence: CASRPRGAAYEQYF.